A single sample is the source of the 2 T cell receptor beta chains below, sequenced in a study of T-cell reconstitution after alpha-beta-depleted transplantation in children. The authors prepared the TCRbeta library with unique molecular identifiers. One entry per CDR3 protein, called by TCRdb with MiXCR from the PCR reads. The profile shows fewer than 700,000 distinct CDR3 sequences, 10% to 15% of them singletons. Sequenced material: PBMCs, mostly from graft donor cells, taken 360 days after TCRalphabeta/CD19-depleted stem cell transplant. The receptors originated from a male patient aged 10 to 17 who had a stem cell transplant for acute myeloid leukemia, so the T cells may come from the graft donor.

This clonotype has only a few counts. This chain connects TRBV7-8 to TRBJ2-3; possibly TRBD2 for D (6 bases). The V and J ends lost 8 bases and 2 bases respectively, with 14 bases between them. Germline assignment: CDR1 SGHVS and CDR2 FQNEAQ. The CDR3 totals 14 residues. CDR3 sequence (DNA): TGTGCCAGCTGGGACTGGAGGGCCACAGATACGCAGTATTTT. Amino acids: CASWDWRATDTQYF.

On this clonotype: Germline is not matched at one junction end, which may reflect a read error. This chain connects TRBV7-6 to TRBJ2-1, with TRBD2 as a possible D gene (5 bases). CDR3 length equals 16 residues. In germline, CDR1 is SGHVS, CDR2 FNYEAQ. CDR3 DNA: TGTGCCAGCAGCTTAGGTCCTAGCTTAATCTACAGTGAGCAGTTCTTC. As protein: CASSLGPSLIYSEQFF.